Below are 27 T cell receptor beta chains sequenced from a single sample in a study of T cells in Graves' hyperthyroidism and ophthalmopathy. From RNA transcripts, TCR beta CDR3 regions were amplified. First-round RT-PCR of the TCR CDR3 relied on the HTBI primer set. One entry per CDR3 protein, called by TCRdb with MiXCR from the multiplex PCR reads. The data hold a few hundred thousand distinct CDR3 sequences, with about 15% observed a single time. What was sequenced was blood. These receptors came from a young woman with Graves' hyperthyroidism that later progressed to Graves' ophthalmopathy.

In this sample, this clonotype turned up many times. The genes are TRBV9 and TRBJ2-2; D is perhaps TRBD2 (6 bases). CDR1 SGDLS and CDR2 YYNGEE come from the germline V gene. V was trimmed by 2 bases and J by 2 bases, leaving 16 bases between them. The CDR3 length is 17 residues. CDR3 nucleotide sequence: TGTGCCAGCAGCGTTAACCCGGGGACTTTAAACACCGGGGAGCTGTTTTTT. This gives the protein CASSVNPGTLNTGELFF.

This clonotype was seen many times. The genes are TRBV7-8 and TRBJ1-2; D is unclear. The germline CDR1 and CDR2 sequences are SGHVS and FQNEAQ. The CDR3 covers 13 residues. With 2 bases removed from V and 0 bases from J, the gap between germline ends came to 4 bases. CDR3 residues: CASSLRTNYGYTF. In DNA form, the CDR3 reads TGTGCCAGCAGCTTACGTACTAACTATGGCTACACCTTC.

The table lists this clonotype with a few counts. The CDR3 bases are TGTGCCAGCAGCCAAAATGGGGCAGACGGCGAGCAGTACTTC. This encodes CASSQNGADGEQYF. V and J are TRBV3-1 and TRBJ2-7; TRBD1 is a possible D gene (5 bases). This CDR3 spans 14 amino acids. Between the trimmed V and J ends, which lost 2 bases and 6 bases, there was a span of 14 bases. Per germline, CDR1 LGHDT and CDR2 YNNKEL (reference sequence).

This clonotype has a count of ten or more. A junction boundary mismatches the germline segment, possibly from a read error. This chain joins TRBV5-1 and TRBJ2-7, with 9 bases identical to TRBD1. CDR1 is SGHRS, CDR2 YFSETQ, per germline. This CDR3 spans 14 amino acids. CDR3 nucleotides: TGTGCCAGCAGTACCGGGACAGGGTCCTACGAGCAGTACTTC. This translates into CASSTGTGSYEQYF.

This clonotype has at least ten counts. The chain employs TRBV10-3 and TRBJ1-6; 10 nucleotides match TRBD1. CDR1 ENHRY and CDR2 SYGVKD come from the germline V gene. The V and J ends lost 10 bases and 9 bases, in that order; junction bases with no gene match: 9. The CDR3 loop spans 14 amino acids. The CDR3 region is CATSGQGEGSPLHF. As DNA, the CDR3 is TGTGCCACCTCCGGACAGGGGGAAGGTTCACCCCTCCACTTT.

The chain recombines TRBV29-1 with TRBJ1-3; D gene ambiguous. The V gene's germline CDR1 is SQVTM and CDR2 ANQGSEA. V was clipped by 7 bases and J by 0 bases, with 7 bases between them. This CDR3 has 12 residues. CDR3 loop: CSGAISGNTIYF. The CDR3 DNA sequence: TGCAGCGGGGCGATCTCTGGAAACACCATATATTTT.

This clonotype was detected ten times or more. J is TRBJ2-3 and V is TRBV13, with a weak D call TRBD2 (6 bases). The CDR3 covers 15 residues. CDR1 and CDR2 from the germline V gene are PRHDT and FYEKMQ (reference sequence). V shed 1 base and J shed 5 bases, with 13 bases lying between them. The CDR3 DNA follows: TGTGCCAGCAGCTTAGTGGAGGGCCTGGGAGATACGCAGTATTTT. It encodes CASSLVEGLGDTQYF.

The sample holds many counts of this clonotype. The rearrangement joins TRBV12-5 to TRBJ2-3; the D is unclear. Trimming cost V 6 bases and J 2 bases, with 9 bases left between them. The CDR3 consists of 13 residues. Germline V gene lookup returns CDR1 LGHNT and CDR2 FRNRAP. Written as DNA, the CDR3 is TGTGCTAGTGGCTTTGGAGCCACAGATACGCAGTATTTT. This gives the protein CASGFGATDTQYF.

This clonotype was recorded at least ten times. V usage is TRBV5-1 and J usage is TRBJ2-7; D gene uncertain. The CDR3 is 13 residues long. V dropped 3 bases and J dropped 2 bases, with 9 bases sitting between them. CDR1 and CDR2 from the germline V gene are SGHRS and YFSETQ. CDR3 bases: TGCGCCAGCAGCTACCGAGGCCCCTACGAGCAGTACTTC. This codes for CASSYRGPYEQYF.

As concerns this clonotype: A much larger clone differs from this one at a single base, so this may be a read error. The chain employs TRBV11-2 and TRBJ2-3; TRBD2 might be the D (5 bases). The CDR3 is made up of 15 amino acids. Per the germline V gene, CDR1 is SGHAT and CDR2 is FQNNGV. The CDR3 protein is CAGSQSADLEDTQYF. DNA for the CDR3: TGTGCCGGCAGCCAGTCAGCGGACCTAGAGGATACGCAGTATTTT.

This clonotype appeared a few times. This chain uses TRBV5-1 with TRBJ1-2, with D possibly matching TRBD1 (6 bases). The CDR3 runs 14 residues. Germline V gives CDR1 SGHRS, CDR2 YFSETQ. Between the trimmed V and J ends, which lost 4 bases and 4 bases, there was a span of 14 bases. The CDR3 bases are TGCGCCAGCAGCCCGACAGGTTTGGGCTATGGCTACACCTTC. Encoded protein: CASSPTGLGYGYTF. Full variable domain (rest looked up from reference TRBV5-1 and TRBJ1-2): KAGVTQTPRYLIKTRGQQVTLSCSPISGHRSVSWYQQTPGQGLQFLFEYFSETQRNKGNFPGRFSGRQFSNSRSEMNVSTLELGDSALYLCASSPTGLGYGYTFGSGTRLTVV.

The chain recombines TRBV29-1 with TRBJ1-2; unclear D gene. The CDR3 loop spans 14 amino acids. CDR1 and CDR2 from the germline V gene are SQVTM and ANQGSEA. Deletions cut 5 bases from V and 8 bases from J, with 21 bases between. This chain's CDR3 is CSVQALAEEFGYTF. In nucleotides, the CDR3 is TGCAGCGTTCAGGCCCTCGCGGAAGAGTTCGGCTACACCTTC.

This clonotype has a count of ten or more. This chain links TRBV10-3 with TRBJ1-3; no clear D gene. The length of the CDR3 is 14 residues. V lost 3 bases to trimming and J lost 0 bases, with 6 bases between them. CDR1 ENHRY and CDR2 SYGVKD come from the germline V gene. CDR3: CAISDKSSGNTIYF. DNA for the CDR3: TGTGCCATCAGTGACAAGAGCTCTGGAAACACCATATATTTT.

The V gene is TRBV13, the J gene TRBJ2-5; no clear D gene. Germline V gene sequence: CDR1 PRHDT, CDR2 FYEKMQ (reference sequence). The CDR3 has 12 residues. Trimming cost V 2 bases and J 11 bases, with 12 bases left between them. The chain's CDR3 is CASSLRQESQYF. CDR3 DNA: TGTGCCAGCAGCTTACGCCAAGAGTCGCAGTACTTC.

The sample holds many counts of this clonotype. The J gene is TRBJ1-2, the V gene TRBV27; 8 bases align to TRBD1. The CDR3 is 17 residues long. The J segment lost 3 bases and the V segment lost 5 bases, leaving 14 bases of the junction unmatched. Per germline, CDR1 MNHEY and CDR2 SMNVEV (reference sequence). This chain's CDR3 is CASSPETQGARDYGYTF. CDR3 DNA sequence: TGTGCCAGCAGTCCCGAGACCCAGGGGGCGCGTGACTATGGCTACACCTTC.

In this sample, this clonotype turned up many times. J is TRBJ2-5 and V is TRBV7-8; D is perhaps TRBD2 (5 bases). This CDR3 is built from 15 residues. Germline-derived CDR1 and CDR2 are SGHVS and FQNEAQ. The V end lost 1 base, the J end lost 4 bases, and 13 bases lay between the germline ends. CDR3 protein: CASSLGGRSVETQYF. CDR3 sequence (DNA): TGTGCCAGCAGCTTAGGCGGGCGGTCGGTAGAGACCCAGTACTTC.

CDR3: CASSQQGAYDNEQFF. The CDR3 coding sequence is TGTGCCAGCAGCCAACAGGGGGCGTACGACAATGAGCAGTTCTTC. The V call is TRBV5-4, the J call TRBJ2-1, with TRBD1 identical over 9 bases. Germline lookup yields CDR1 SGHNT and CDR2 YYREEE (reference sequence). CDR3 length: 15 amino acids. The trim removed 4 bases at V and 5 bases at J, leaving 7 bases unmatched.

The J gene is TRBJ2-6, the V gene TRBV14; D is ambiguous. Germline V lookup: CDR1 SGHDN, CDR2 FVKESK. This CDR3 contains 16 residues. Trimming stripped 5 bases from V and 0 bases from J, with 11 bases between. CDR3 DNA: TGTGCCAGCAGCTACCATACTAACTCTGGGGCCAACGTCCTGACTTTC. It is translated as CASSYHTNSGANVLTF.

This clonotype was counted many times. V usage is TRBV11-1 and J usage is TRBJ2-7; 10 positions agree with TRBD1. With V trimmed by 0 bases and J by 4 bases, 6 bases remained unmatched. Germline V gene sequence: CDR1 SGHAT, CDR2 FQDESV (reference sequence). The CDR3 covers 16 residues. CDR3 amino acids: CASSLALDRGLYEQYF. The CDR3 DNA reads as TGTGCCAGCAGCTTAGCCCTCGACAGGGGGCTGTACGAGCAGTACTTC.

In its sample, this clonotype was seen many times. The CDR3 loop reads CASSYGIGGNSPLHF. The CDR3 nucleotides are TGTGCCAGCAGTTACGGCATAGGGGGGAATTCACCCCTCCACTTT. The genes are TRBV6-6 and TRBJ1-6; D might be TRBD1 (6 bases). V was cut by 2 bases and J by 7 bases, with 12 bases left in between. The CDR3 runs to 15 residues. Per the germline V gene, CDR1 is MNHNY and CDR2 is SVGAGI (reference sequence).

There are a few counts of this clonotype. The chain links TRBV29-1 to TRBJ2-7; D is possibly TRBD1 (6 bases). This CDR3 is built from 13 residues. The germline V and J ends were trimmed by 1 base and 1 base, with 8 bases remaining between them. Germline assignment: CDR1 SQVTM and CDR2 ANQGSEA. CDR3 sequence reads: CSVEGGQSYEQYF. Here the CDR3 DNA reads TGCAGCGTTGAAGGGGGACAATCCTACGAGCAGTACTTC.

This clonotype was picked up many times. The chain is built from TRBV28 and TRBJ1-2; the match to TRBD1 covers 7 bases. The CDR3 loop spans 15 amino acids. J was trimmed by 6 bases and V by 7 bases; bases with no gene match: 14. Per germline, CDR1 MDHEN and CDR2 SYDVKM. CDR3 coding DNA: TGTGCCAGCACCGAGGGGACAGCCAGATACGATGGCTACACCTTC. It encodes CASTEGTARYDGYTF.

This clonotype has just a few counts. The V gene is TRBV14, the J gene TRBJ2-7, with 10 bases fitting TRBD2. With 1 base clipped from V and 6 bases from J, the junction kept 9 bases outside the gene matches. This CDR3 comprises 16 residues. From germline, CDR1 is SGHDN and CDR2 FVKESK. The CDR3 region is CASSQASLAGPVEQYF. The CDR3 DNA sequence: TGTGCCAGCAGCCAAGCTTCACTAGCGGGGCCGGTCGAGCAGTACTTC.

This clonotype was seen more than once but under ten times. The rearrangement joins TRBV3-1 to TRBJ2-7, with D tentatively TRBD2 (5 bases). V lost 1 base, J lost 6 bases, and 13 bases lay in between. This CDR3 has 14 amino acids. The germline CDR1 and CDR2 sequences are LGHDT and YNNKEL (reference sequence). The CDR3 bases are TGTGCCAGCAGCCAAGTAACGGGGTGGAGCGAGCAGTACTTC. It encodes CASSQVTGWSEQYF.

This clonotype has just a few counts. The chain carries TRBV25-1 and TRBJ2-3; D possibly corresponds to TRBD2 (6 bases). V shed 7 bases and J shed 5 bases, with 13 bases lying between them. The CDR3 sequence is 13 residues long. From germline, CDR1 is MGHDK and CDR2 SYGVNS. CDR3: CASILGGGDTQYF. The CDR3 DNA sequence: TGTGCCAGCATACTTGGGGGAGGAGATACGCAGTATTTT.

This clonotype came up many times. The genes are TRBV2 and TRBJ2-7; D not resolved. The CDR3 length is 14 residues. Germline assignment: CDR1 SNHLY and CDR2 FYNNEI. The V gene lost 4 bases and the J gene lost 0 bases, with 10 bases spanning the gap. The CDR3 DNA reads TGTGCCAGCAGTGTATCCCCCAGCTCCTACGAGCAGTACTTC. Protein: CASSVSPSSYEQYF.

There are many counts of this clonotype. The V gene is TRBV11-3, the J gene TRBJ2-1, with TRBD1 as a possible D gene (6 bases). This CDR3 has 13 residues. The germline V gene has CDR1 SGHNT and CDR2 YENEEA. Trimming pared 3 bases from V and 16 bases from J, leaving 19 bases between. As DNA, the CDR3 is TGTGCCAGCAGCTTCTCCAGTTTCAAGGGGGTTTTCTTC. Protein product: CASSFSSFKGVFF.